Shown below are 18 T cell receptor beta chains from a single sample sequenced in a study of CD8 T cells in ankylosing spondylitis. MiXCR, run by TCRdb on the 5' RACE reads, gives a single entry per CDR3 protein. This sample has roughly 130,000 distinct CDR3 sequences, with roughly 8.3% found just once. Sequencing was performed on synovial fluid, either unsorted or a sorted T cell fraction (not recorded which). These receptors all stem from a male donor with ankylosing spondylitis.

V usage is TRBV20-1 and J usage is TRBJ2-6, with 7 positions matching TRBD1. The germline gives CDR1 DFQATT, CDR2 SNEGSKA (reference sequence). There are 14 residues in the CDR3. The V segment lost 0 bases and the J segment 9 bases; nucleotides outside the gene matches: 5. CDR3 residues: CSARDQGVYNVLTF. The CDR3 bases are TGCAGTGCTAGAGATCAGGGGGTGTACAACGTCCTGACTTTC.

The chain employs TRBV19 and TRBJ2-6; 7 bases match TRBD1. Germline CDR1 is LNHDA and CDR2 is SQIVND (reference sequence). This CDR3 has 17 residues. Losses at the gene ends were 5 bases for V and 0 bases for J; bases not matched to a gene: 7. The CDR3 spells CASSPWGQSSGANVLTF. As DNA, the CDR3 is TGTGCCAGTAGTCCCTGGGGACAGTCCTCTGGGGCCAACGTCCTGACTTTC.

This sequence joins TRBV28 and TRBJ2-3; the match to TRBD2 covers 7 bases. This CDR3 has 15 residues. CDR1 and CDR2 from the germline V gene are MDHEN and SYDVKM. The V and J ends lost 6 bases and 2 bases, in that order; junction bases with no gene match: 8. The CDR3 coding sequence is TGTGCCAGCAGATCATCTAGCGGAACCACAGATACGCAGTATTTT. This sequence encodes CASRSSSGTTDTQYF.

This clonotype was seen a few times. V gene TRBV20-1 combines with J gene TRBJ1-1; D not certain. The CDR3 is 15 amino acids. The germline V gene encodes CDR1 DFQATT and CDR2 SNEGSKA (reference sequence). Trimming took 0 bases from V and 5 from J, leaving 16 bases between them. CDR3 DNA: TGCAGTGCTAGAGATATCCGGGGTATCGGAACTGAAGCTTTCTTT. Its translation is CSARDIRGIGTEAFF.

This clonotype was recorded a few times. This chain connects TRBV6-5 to TRBJ1-1, with D perhaps TRBD1 (5 bases). The CDR3 sequence is 15 residues long. CDR1 and CDR2 from the germline V gene are MNHEY and SVGAGI. The V and J ends lost 2 bases and 3 bases respectively, with 13 bases between them. The CDR3 bases are TGTGCCAGCAGTTACCTCGACAGTCTACACACTGAAGCTTTCTTT. It encodes CASSYLDSLHTEAFF.

This clonotype was counted many times. CDR3 bases: TGTGCCAGCAGCGTAAGGGCGGTTTTCGCAGATACGCAGTATTTT. Encoded protein: CASSVRAVFADTQYF. The rearrangement links TRBV9 to TRBJ2-3; D call uncertain. Trimming removed 1 base at V and 4 bases at J, with 13 bases between. CDR1 is SGDLS and CDR2 is YYNGEE in the germline V gene. The CDR3 has 15 amino acids. The whole variable domain, filled in from reference TRBV9 and TRBJ2-3, reads DSGVTQTPKHLITATGQRVTLRCSPRSGDLSVYWYQQSLDQGLQFLIQYYNGEERAKGNILERFSAQQFPDLHSELNLSSLELGDSALYFCASSVRAVFADTQYFGPGTRLTVL.

The rearrangement uses TRBV5-1 and TRBJ2-7; D gene uncertain. Trimming stripped 0 bases from V and 0 bases from J, with 7 bases between. The CDR3 has 14 amino acids. Germline V gives CDR1 SGHRS, CDR2 YFSETQ. CDR3 residues: CASSLVGASYEQYF. Written as DNA, the CDR3 is TGCGCCAGCAGCTTGGTTGGAGCCTCCTACGAGCAGTACTTC.

Many counts were recorded for this clonotype. The chain carries TRBV25-1 and TRBJ2-3; D gene ambiguous. The CDR3 is 10 residues long. V was trimmed by 8 bases and J by 9 bases, leaving 9 bases between them. The germline CDR1 and CDR2 sequences are MGHDK and SYGVNS. CDR3 bases: TGTGCCAGCGGGTACCGAACGCAGTATTTT. The encoded protein is CASGYRTQYF.

This clonotype was picked up many times. The chain recombines TRBV29-1 with TRBJ2-5; D may be TRBD1 (6 bases). V gave up 4 bases and J gave up 5 bases, with 17 bases separating them. The V gene's germline CDR1 is SQVTM and CDR2 ANQGSEA. The CDR3 is made up of 14 amino acids. In DNA form, the CDR3 reads TGCAGCGTTGGGGACGGACAGACGGGGGAGACCCAGTACTTC. It is translated as CSVGDGQTGETQYF.

This clonotype was seen many times. The CDR3: CASSYTLRNIEQYF. In DNA form, the CDR3 reads TGTGCCAGCAGTTACACCCTTCGTAATATCGAGCAGTACTTC. The rearrangement links TRBV7-2 to TRBJ2-7; D uncertain. The CDR3 contains 14 residues. Trimming removed 6 bases at V and 6 bases at J, with 18 bases between. Per the germline V gene, CDR1 is SGHTA and CDR2 is FQGNSA.

This chain joins TRBV20-1 and TRBJ2-7; 8 nucleotides align to TRBD1. The V and J ends lost 5 bases and 3 bases, in that order; junction bases with no gene match: 15. The CDR3 sequence is 16 residues long. CDR1 and CDR2 (germline): DFQATT, SNEGSKA (reference sequence). In DNA, the CDR3 is TGCAGTGCTCCACAAGGCCGAAGGACAGGGAACTACGAGCAGTACTTC. Amino acids: CSAPQGRRTGNYEQYF.

This clonotype was detected many times. The rearrangement uses TRBV7-8 and TRBJ2-7; TRBD2 matches 10 bases. The CDR3 length is 13 residues. The germline V gene encodes CDR1 SGHVS and CDR2 FQNEAQ. V gave up 4 bases and J gave up 5 bases; unmatched junction bases: 2. The CDR3 DNA reads as TGTGCCAGCAGCTCACTAGCGGGAAACGAGCAGTACTTC. Its protein product is CASSSLAGNEQYF.

The sample holds a few counts of this clonotype. The chain is built from TRBV15 and TRBJ2-5; a weak D match, TRBD1 (6 bases). Germline CDR1 reads LNHNV; CDR2 reads YYDKDF (reference sequence). V was pared by 1 base and J by 5 bases, with 8 bases between. The CDR3 extends over 13 amino acids. CDR3 sequence: CATSRATGETQYF. CDR3 in DNA: TGTGCCACCAGCAGAGCTACAGGGGAGACCCAGTACTTC.

V usage is TRBV6-2 or TRBV6-3 and J usage is TRBJ1-5; no clear D gene. This CDR3 is 14 amino acids long. Germline lookup yields CDR1 MNHEY and CDR2 SVGEGT. V was trimmed by 6 bases and J by 1 base, leaving 10 bases between them. The CDR3, as DNA: TGTGCCAGCAGCAAAACATGGAGCAATCAGCCCCAGCATTTT. Translating it yields CASSKTWSNQPQHF.

This clonotype was found once. The CDR3 sequence: CSARDLQTSGYNEQFF. CDR3 nucleotides: TGCAGTGCTAGAGATCTCCAGACTAGCGGCTACAATGAGCAGTTCTTC. The rearrangement joins TRBV20-1 to TRBJ2-1; 9 bases align to TRBD2. The CDR3 is 16 amino acids. J was trimmed by 3 bases and V by 0 bases; bases with no gene match: 6. Germline CDR1 is DFQATT and CDR2 is SNEGSKA (reference sequence).

The table lists this clonotype with many counts. The chain links TRBV18 to TRBJ2-7; the D gene is possibly TRBD2 (6 bases). The CDR3 runs 16 residues. CDR1 KGHSH and CDR2 LQKENI come from the germline V gene. Trimming took 2 bases from V and 0 from J, leaving 14 bases between them. Here the CDR3 reads CASSPTDLASSYEQYF. For the CDR3, the DNA is TGTGCCAGCTCACCAACGGACCTAGCGAGCTCCTACGAGCAGTACTTC.

In this sample, this clonotype turned up many times. The rearrangement joins TRBV20-1 to TRBJ2-7; 9 bases align to TRBD2. V lost 6 bases, J lost 3 bases, and 6 bases stayed unmatched. The CDR3 extends over 13 amino acids. CDR1 and CDR2 from the germline V gene are DFQATT and SNEGSKA (reference sequence). In DNA, the CDR3 is TGCAGTGCCCCGAGCGGGGGGCACTACGAGCAGTACTTC. Protein sequence: CSAPSGGHYEQYF.

This clonotype was detected many times. The chain is built from TRBV18 and TRBJ2-3; D unresolved. CDR1 and CDR2 from the germline V gene are KGHSH and LQKENI. The CDR3 consists of 12 residues. V was clipped by 8 bases and J by 3 bases, with 9 bases between them. CDR3 protein: CASSPGTDTQYF. The CDR3 coding sequence is TGTGCCAGCAGTCCAGGTACAGATACGCAGTATTTT.